This TCR beta chain was captured by sequencing in a study of T cells after yellow fever vaccination. CDR1 and CDR2 from the germline V gene are SGHVS and FQNEAQ. V was clipped by 1 base and J by 0 bases; unmatched bases: 8. This CDR3 comprises 18 residues. Broader study findings: Post-booster repertoires again held most primary-vaccination clones (about 95% CD4, over 80% CD8).

Making TCR cDNA involved 5'RACE template switching, which added UMIs and a universal primer site. TCRdb called the 5' RACE reads again in MiXCR, with one record for every CDR3 protein. This table has 500,000 to 650,000 distinct CDR3 sequences, 9% to 15% appearing once. This clonotype was observed a handful of times. Its antigen is unidentified. The source is a man aged 30 to 39 who received the YFV17D yellow fever vaccine. The chain has TRBV7-8 and TRBJ2-3; 9 bases line up with TRBD1. The starting material was PBMCs, obtained on the day of the yellow fever booster vaccination. The CDR3 DNA is TGTGCCAGCAGCTTAGTTCGTGAGGGGACAGGGAGCACAGATACGCAGTATTTT. Its translation: CASSLVREGTGSTDTQYF.